This T cell receptor beta chain was retrieved from a study of shared clonotypes between healthy human individuals. All donors were Caucasian adults living in Nashville, Tennessee. Libraries were prepared by immunoSEQ multiplex PCR; TCRdb keeps only in-frame clonotypes and omits some of them. The data show about 510,000 clones, with 79% seen just once and around 13% held by the top ten. The V gene's germline CDR1 is MDHEN and CDR2 SYDVKM. V was cut by 3 bases and J by 2 bases, with 11 bases left in between. The CDR3 has 14 residues. Findings and limits, study-wide: Represented genetic and exposure-history diversity was restricted by having few donors.

Concerning this clone: Its target is not known.

The chain links TRBV28 to TRBJ2-7, with D perhaps TRBD1 (5 bases). This receptor was obtained from a woman aged 35 to 49 in good health. Some clones in this sample may be carry-over from other donors' samples. Sequenced input: PBMCs. CDR3 protein: CASSFPGKAYEQYF. The CDR3 bases are TGTGCCAGCAGTTTCCCAGGGAAGGCCTACGAGCAGTACTTC. The variable domain in full, completed from reference TRBV28 and TRBJ2-7, reads DVKVTQSSRYLVKRTGEKVFLECVQDMDHENMFWYRQDPGLGLRLIYFSYDVKMKEKGDIPEGYSVSREKKERFSLILESASTNQTSMYLCASSFPGKAYEQYFGPGTRLTVT.